Here is one T cell receptor beta chain with its context. This sample is drawn from a study of blood T cell repertoires in COVID-19. Only in-frame clones appear in the TCRdb table, and some are missing; sequencing was by immunoSEQ multiplex PCR. The repertoire has 50,000 to 65,000 clones, approximately 89% of them found once; the top ten carry around 15%. CDR3 length: 13 amino acids. Germline V gene data show CDR1 as ENHRY and CDR2 as SYGVKD. Trimming stripped 6 bases from V and 7 bases from J, with 15 bases between. The chain combines TRBV10-3 with TRBJ1-2; D remains ambiguous. Specimen: peripheral blood. This receptor was taken from a human donor in a cohort sampled during active COVID-19. In DNA, the CDR3 is TGTGCCATCAGCGATGTGAGGTGGGTTGGCTACACCTTC. Its protein product is CAISDVRWVGYTF.